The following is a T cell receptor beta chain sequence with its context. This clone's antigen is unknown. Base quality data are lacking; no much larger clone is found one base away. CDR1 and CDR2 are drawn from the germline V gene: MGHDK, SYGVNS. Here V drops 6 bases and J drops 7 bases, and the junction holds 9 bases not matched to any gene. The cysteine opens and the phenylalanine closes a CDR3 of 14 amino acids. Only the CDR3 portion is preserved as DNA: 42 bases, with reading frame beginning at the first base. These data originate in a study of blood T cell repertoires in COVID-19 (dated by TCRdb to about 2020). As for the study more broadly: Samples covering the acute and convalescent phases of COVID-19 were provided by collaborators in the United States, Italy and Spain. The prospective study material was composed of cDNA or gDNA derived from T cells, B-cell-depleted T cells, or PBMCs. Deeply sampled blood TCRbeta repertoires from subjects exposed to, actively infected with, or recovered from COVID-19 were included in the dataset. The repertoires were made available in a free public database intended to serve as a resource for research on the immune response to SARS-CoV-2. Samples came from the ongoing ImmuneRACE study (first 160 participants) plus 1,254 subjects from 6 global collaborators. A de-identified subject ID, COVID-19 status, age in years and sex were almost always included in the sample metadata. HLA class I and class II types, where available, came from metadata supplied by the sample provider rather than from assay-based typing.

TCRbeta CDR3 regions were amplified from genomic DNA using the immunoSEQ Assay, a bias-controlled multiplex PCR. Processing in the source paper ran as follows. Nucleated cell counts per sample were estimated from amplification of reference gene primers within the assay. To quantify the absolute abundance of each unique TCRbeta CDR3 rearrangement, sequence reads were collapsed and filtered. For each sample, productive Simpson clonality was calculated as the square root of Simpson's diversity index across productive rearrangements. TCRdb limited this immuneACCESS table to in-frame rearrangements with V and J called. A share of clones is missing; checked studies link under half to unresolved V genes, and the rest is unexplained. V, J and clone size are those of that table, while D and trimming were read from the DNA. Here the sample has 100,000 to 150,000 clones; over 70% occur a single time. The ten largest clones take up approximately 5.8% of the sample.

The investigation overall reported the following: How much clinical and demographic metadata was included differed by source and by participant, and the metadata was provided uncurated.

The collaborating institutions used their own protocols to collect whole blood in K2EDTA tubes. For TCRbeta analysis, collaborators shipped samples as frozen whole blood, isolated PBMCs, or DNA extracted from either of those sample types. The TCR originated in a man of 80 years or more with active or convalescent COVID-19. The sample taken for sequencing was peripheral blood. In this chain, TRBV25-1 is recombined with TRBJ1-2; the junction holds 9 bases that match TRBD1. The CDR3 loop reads CASSTQGALGGYTF. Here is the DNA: TGTGCCAGCAGCACACAGGGGGCCCTCGGTGGCTACACCTTC.